These 32 T cell receptor beta chains were sequenced from one sample in a study of shared clonotypes between healthy human individuals. Some clones are missing from TCRdb's copy, which holds only in-frame ones; the method was immunoSEQ multiplex PCR. The sample holds approximately 1.5 million clones, approximately 98% seen once. The sequenced material came from naive CD4+ T cells sorted from blood. Subset described: CD45RA+ positively selected. The receptor source for this set is a man aged 25-40 years in good health.

The V and J genes are TRBV5-8 and TRBJ2-7; 9 bases match TRBD1. V dropped 1 base and J dropped 5; count of bases not matched to a gene: 7. Looked up from germline, CDR1 is SGHTS and CDR2 is YDEGEE. The CDR3 is made up of 15 amino acids. The chain's CDR3 is CASSLRDRVFNEQYF. The CDR3 DNA reads as TGTGCCAGCAGCTTGAGGGACAGGGTGTTCAACGAGCAGTACTTC.

As for this clone: Other DNA sequences of this sample code for an identical CDR3. The chain combines TRBV18 with TRBJ2-7; 8 bases are shared with TRBD2. CDR3 size: 15 residues. Germline CDR1 is KGHSH and CDR2 is LQKENI. After removal of 2 bases from V and 5 bases from J, the junction contained 8 bases not matched to a gene. CDR3 sequence (DNA): TGTGCCAGCTCACCATCCAGCGGGAGTCTCCACGAGCAGTACTTC. Encoded protein: CASSPSSGSLHEQYF.

The rearrangement links TRBV28 to TRBJ2-7; 7 bases are shared with TRBD1. The germline CDR1 and CDR2 sequences are MDHEN and SYDVKM. V was clipped by 2 bases and J by 0 bases; unmatched bases: 10. The CDR3 spans 17 residues. The CDR3 is CASSLPPSQGSSYEQYF. The CDR3 DNA reads as TGTGCCAGCAGTTTACCCCCATCACAGGGGAGCTCCTACGAGCAGTACTTC.

The gene calls are TRBV5-1 and TRBJ1-2, with 7 bases identical to TRBD1. This CDR3 has 16 amino acids. Germline V gene sequence: CDR1 SGHRS, CDR2 YFSETQ. V shed 2 bases and J 3 bases; nucleotides not matched to a gene: 10. Written as DNA, the CDR3 is TGCGCCAGCAGCTTCGGGACAGCCGTTAGAGACTATGGCTACACCTTC. Translated: CASSFGTAVRDYGYTF.

This CDR3 is CASSPPGGVQNEQFF. The CDR3 DNA is TGTGCCAGCTCACCCCCGGGGGGAGTACAGAATGAGCAGTTCTTC. The chain couples TRBV18 to TRBJ2-1; 7 positions match TRBD2. CDR1 is KGHSH, CDR2 LQKENI, per germline. This CDR3 has 15 residues. The V gene end was trimmed by 3 bases and the J gene end by 7 bases; junction bases not matched to a gene: 9.

The chain uses TRBV19 and TRBJ2-1, with 14 bases identical to TRBD2. CDR3 length equals 15 residues. Germline V gene lookup returns CDR1 LNHDA and CDR2 SQIVND (reference sequence). V shed 6 bases and J 8 bases; nucleotides not matched to a gene: 6. This CDR3 is CASSGTSGRWYEQFF. The CDR3 nucleotides are TGTGCCAGTAGCGGGACTAGCGGGAGATGGTATGAGCAGTTCTTC.

As concerns this clone: The identical CDR3 is also encoded by other nucleotide sequences in the sample. This chain uses TRBV19 with TRBJ2-2; 8 nucleotides align to TRBD1. CDR3 length: 16 residues. Germline CDR1 is LNHDA and CDR2 is SQIVND (reference sequence). With V trimmed by 1 base and J by 4 bases, 5 bases remained unmatched. The CDR3 region is CASSIAGGGSTGELFF. CDR3 DNA: TGTGCCAGTAGTATAGCAGGGGGCGGATCCACCGGGGAGCTGTTTTTT.

The chain employs TRBV28 and TRBJ1-4, with a tentative D call TRBD1 (5 bases). The CDR3 consists of 14 residues. With 5 bases removed from V and 3 bases from J, the gap between germline ends came to 10 bases. Germline CDR1 MDHEN, CDR2 SYDVKM. The CDR3 loop is CASSLTDSNEKLFF. The CDR3 bases are TGTGCCAGCAGTCTGACAGATTCTAATGAAAAACTGTTTTTT.

This clone has only one observation. The chain couples TRBV5-1 to TRBJ2-7, with a weak D call TRBD1 (5 bases). CDR3 length: 14 amino acids. V was shortened by 0 bases and J by 4 bases, with 11 bases between the two germline ends. CDR1 and CDR2 from the germline V gene are SGHRS and YFSETQ. The CDR3: CASSLAQGYYEQYF. The CDR3 nucleotides are TGCGCCAGCAGCTTGGCCCAGGGTTATTACGAGCAGTACTTC.

The chain links TRBV30 to TRBJ2-3; D is uncertain. The V end lost 3 bases, the J end lost 7 bases, and 14 bases lay between the germline ends. This CDR3 is built from 13 residues. Germline loops: CDR1 GTSNPN, CDR2 SVGIG (reference sequence). The CDR3 protein is CAWSPSSGNTQYF. CDR3 in DNA: TGTGCCTGGAGCCCGAGCAGTGGAAATACGCAGTATTTT.

The CDR3 reads CASSLEAGGGETQYF. Written as DNA, the CDR3 is TGCGCCAGCAGCTTGGAAGCGGGAGGTGGGGAGACCCAGTACTTC. The rearrangement uses TRBV5-1 and TRBJ2-5, with 9 bases that match TRBD2. Trimming cost V 0 bases and J 5 bases; bases outside gene matches: 5. Germline CDR1 is SGHRS and CDR2 is YFSETQ. The CDR3 is made up of 15 amino acids.

This chain joins TRBV29-1 and TRBJ2-6; 9 nucleotides match TRBD1. This CDR3 is built from 21 residues. The J segment lost 0 bases and the V segment lost 0 bases, leaving 15 bases of the junction unmatched. Germline V gene sequence: CDR1 SQVTM, CDR2 ANQGSEA. CDR3 region: CSVEDVQGLETGGSGANVLTF. CDR3 nucleotides: TGCAGCGTTGAAGATGTTCAGGGCCTCGAGACAGGGGGCTCTGGGGCCAACGTCCTGACTTTC.

The gene calls are TRBV5-1 and TRBJ2-5; D unresolved. The CDR3 is 14 residues long. In germline, CDR1 is SGHRS, CDR2 YFSETQ. Trimming removed 4 bases at V and 1 base at J, with 11 bases between. CDR3 in amino acids: CASSLFLSQETQYF. In DNA, the CDR3 is TGCGCCAGCAGCCTGTTTCTTTCCCAAGAGACCCAGTACTTC.

About this clone itself: Other DNA sequences from this sample encode an identical CDR3 as well. The chain's CDR3 is CASSTGAGELFF. The CDR3 region has the DNA TGTGCCAGCAGTACAGGGGCCGGGGAGCTGTTTTTT. The chain couples TRBV2 to TRBJ2-2; the match to TRBD1 covers 7 bases. Germline CDR1 is SNHLY and CDR2 is FYNNEI. The CDR3 runs to 12 residues. Trimming removed 5 bases from V and 6 bases from J; junction bases left unmatched: 0.

A note on this clone: Other DNA variants within this sample encode the same CDR3. The CDR3 spells CASSPGQYNEQFF. In nucleotides, the CDR3 is TGTGCCAGCAGTCCCGGACAGTACAATGAGCAGTTCTTC. The rearrangement joins TRBV28 to TRBJ2-1, with a possible D match to TRBD1 (6 bases). V was shortened by 5 bases and J by 4 bases, with 9 bases between the two germline ends. The length of the CDR3 is 13 residues. Looked up from germline, CDR1 is MDHEN and CDR2 is SYDVKM. Combining the CDR3 with reference TRBV28 and TRBJ2-1 gives the whole variable domain DVKVTQSSRYLVKRTGEKVFLECVQDMDHENMFWYRQDPGLGLRLIYFSYDVKMKEKGDIPEGYSVSREKKERFSLILESASTNQTSMYLCASSPGQYNEQFFGPGTRLTVL.

J is TRBJ2-3 and V is TRBV11-2; D remains unclear. The CDR3 runs 14 residues. Germline loops: CDR1 SGHAT, CDR2 FQNNGV. Trimming took off 3 bases at V and 6 bases at J, with 13 bases between the two ends. CDR3 sequence: CASSFEVVADTQYF. The CDR3 DNA is TGTGCCAGCAGCTTCGAGGTGGTTGCGGATACGCAGTATTTT.

The CDR3 here is CASSLDLGRGIGELFF. The CDR3 DNA follows: TGTGCCAGCAGCTTAGATCTAGGCAGGGGGATAGGGGAGCTGTTTTTT. The chain couples TRBV11-2 to TRBJ2-2, with 7 positions matching TRBD1. Trimming removed 0 bases from V and 8 bases from J; junction bases left unmatched: 9. The CDR3 is 16 amino acids. Germline CDR1 and CDR2: SGHAT and FQNNGV. Complete variable domain (other parts from reference TRBV11-2 and TRBJ2-2): EAGVAQSPRYKIIEKRQSVAFWCNPISGHATLYWYQQILGQGPKLLIQFQNNGVVDDSQLPKDRFSAERLKGVDSTLKIQPAKLEDSAVYLCASSLDLGRGIGELFFGEGSRLTVL.

The rearrangement joins TRBV10-1 to TRBJ2-1; no firm D call. V was trimmed by 3 bases and J by 4 bases, leaving 7 bases between them. Germline V gene data show CDR1 as WNHNN and CDR2 as SYGVQD (reference sequence). The CDR3 sequence is 13 residues long. The DNA for the CDR3 is TGCGCCAGCAGTGACGTACCGTACAATGAGCAGTTCTTC. Its translation is CASSDVPYNEQFF.

The chain recombines TRBV5-1 with TRBJ2-2, with 7 bases fitting TRBD1. The CDR3 sequence is 15 residues long. J was trimmed by 3 bases and V by 4 bases; bases with no gene match: 6. The germline V gene has CDR1 SGHRS and CDR2 YFSETQ. The CDR3, as DNA: TGCGCCAGCAGCCAGCGACAGGGAGACACCGGGGAGCTGTTTTTT. It encodes CASSQRQGDTGELFF.

Notes on this clone: The same CDR3 also results from other DNA sequences found in this sample. The CDR3 DNA is TGCAGCGTTGAGTTACTAGCGGGAGTGGTAGATACGCAGTATTTT. Translation: CSVELLAGVVDTQYF. The J gene is TRBJ2-3, the V gene TRBV29-1; TRBD2 matches 11 bases. V lost 3 bases to trimming and J lost 5 bases; unmatched junction nucleotides: 7. The germline gives CDR1 SQVTM, CDR2 ANQGSEA. This CDR3 has 15 amino acids.

The chain uses TRBV9 and TRBJ2-3, with D maybe TRBD2 (6 bases). This CDR3 has 13 amino acids. The V and J ends lost 8 bases and 1 base respectively, with 11 bases between them. Germline V gene sequence: CDR1 SGDLS, CDR2 YYNGEE. CDR3 sequence: CARLGGRTDTQYF. The CDR3 bases are TGTGCCAGACTGGGGGGACGCACAGATACGCAGTATTTT.

The chain combines TRBV12-5 with TRBJ2-1; 10 nucleotides line up with TRBD2. This CDR3 comprises 17 residues. The V and J ends lost 3 bases and 5 bases, in that order; junction bases with no gene match: 10. Germline CDR1 LGHNT, CDR2 FRNRAP. The chain's CDR3 is CASGFPARTSGNNEQFF. As DNA, the CDR3 is TGTGCTAGTGGTTTCCCCGCGCGGACTAGCGGAAACAATGAGCAGTTCTTC.

The chain couples TRBV9 to TRBJ2-3; D unresolved. CDR1 and CDR2 from the germline V gene are SGDLS and YYNGEE. The germline V and J ends were trimmed by 0 bases and 2 bases, with 7 bases remaining between them. CDR3 length: 14 amino acids. For the CDR3, the DNA is TGTGCCAGCAGCGTAGGTACTCTCACAGATACGCAGTATTTT. This sequence encodes CASSVGTLTDTQYF.

J is TRBJ1-4 and V is TRBV6-5; 7 nucleotides agree with TRBD1. The V gene's germline CDR1 is MNHEY and CDR2 SVGAGI. The junction had 9 bases not matched to a gene; V was cut back by 0 bases and J by 8 bases. This CDR3 is built from 16 residues. The CDR3 DNA reads TGTGCCAGCAGTTACTCTGGACGGGAACAGGGGGAAAAACTGTTTTTT. Its translation: CASSYSGREQGEKLFF.

This chain joins TRBV18 and TRBJ1-4; D may be TRBD1 (5 bases). Between the trimmed V and J ends, which lost 3 bases and 3 bases, there was a span of 11 bases. The CDR3 is made up of 15 amino acids. Germline-derived CDR1 and CDR2 are KGHSH and LQKENI. CDR3 DNA sequence: TGTGCCAGCTCACCGTCGGGGCCCCCTAATGAAAAACTGTTTTTT. It codes for CASSPSGPPNEKLFF.

The J gene is TRBJ2-3, the V gene TRBV4-3; 8 bases are shared with TRBD2. This CDR3 comprises 17 residues. V gave up 0 bases and J gave up 5 bases; unmatched junction bases: 10. Germline V gene sequence: CDR1 LGHNA, CDR2 YSLEER. CDR3 in amino acids: CASSQEQIGGERDTQYF. CDR3 bases: TGCGCCAGCAGCCAAGAACAGATCGGGGGGGAAAGAGATACGCAGTATTTT.

CDR3 sequence (DNA): TGTGCCAGCAGCAAACAGAGCGGGAGGGTCCCCCACACAGATACGCAGTATTTT. This encodes CASSKQSGRVPHTDTQYF. This sequence joins TRBV21-1 and TRBJ2-3; TRBD2 is the table's D call, not checked against the DNA. TRBV21-1 is termed a pseudogene. The CDR3 is made up of 18 amino acids.

The rearrangement uses TRBV11-3 and TRBJ2-3; no clear D. The V and J ends lost 0 bases and 6 bases respectively, with 4 bases between them. The germline V gene has CDR1 SGHNT and CDR2 YENEEA. The CDR3 length is 12 residues. The CDR3 coding sequence is TGTGCCAGCAGCTTAGACAGGGATACGCAGTATTTT. Protein product: CASSLDRDTQYF. Looking up the rest from reference TRBV11-3 and TRBJ2-3 gives the full variable domain: EAGVVQSPRYKIIEKKQPVAFWCNPISGHNTLYWYLQNLGQGPELLIRYENEEAVDDSQLPKDRFSAERLKGVDSTLKIQPAELGDSAVYLCASSLDRDTQYFGPGTRLTVL.

The V and J genes are TRBV19 and TRBJ1-4; a possible D gene is TRBD1 (6 bases). Germline V gene sequence: CDR1 LNHDA, CDR2 SQIVND (reference sequence). Trimming removed 7 bases from V and 2 bases from J, with 17 bases in between. The CDR3 extends over 16 amino acids. DNA for the CDR3: TGTGCCAGTACCAGGGGATTGGTGGGCACTAATGAAAAACTGTTTTTT. Translating gives CASTRGLVGTNEKLFF.

The rearrangement joins TRBV11-3 to TRBJ2-3; D call uncertain. The CDR3 has 12 amino acids. The germline V gene has CDR1 SGHNT and CDR2 YENEEA. V shed 3 bases and J shed 4 bases, with 5 bases lying between them. The CDR3 DNA follows: TGTGCCAGCAGCTTCGAAGCAGATACGCAGTATTTT. Translating it yields CASSFEADTQYF.

A word on this clone: This CDR3 is also generated by other DNA sequences in the sample. The chain has TRBV29-1 and TRBJ2-7; no clear D. This CDR3 region has 10 residues. Germline assignment: CDR1 SQVTM and CDR2 ANQGSEA. Trimming took off 4 bases at V and 4 bases at J, with 5 bases between the two ends. Here the CDR3 reads CSVGAYEQYF. As DNA, the CDR3 is TGCAGCGTTGGAGCATACGAGCAGTACTTC.

The J gene is TRBJ2-7, the V gene TRBV7-2, with D perhaps matching TRBD2 (5 bases). The CDR3 spans 13 residues. Germline V CDR1 and CDR2: SGHTA, FQGNSA. Trimming stripped 5 bases from V and 3 bases from J, with 11 bases between. The CDR3, as DNA: TGTGCCAGCAGCCCCCGGGGAGTCTACGAGCAGTACTTC. Protein: CASSPRGVYEQYF.